Listed here are 4 T cell receptor beta chains from one sample, sequenced in a study of blood T cells in healthy people across ages. The authors ran a second PCR of about 7 to 11 cycles using a sample-barcoded 5' primer and a J-beta primer mix. TCRdb independently ran MiXCR on the 5' RACE reads; one entry per CDR3 protein. The table has some 730,000 distinct CDR3 sequences, 20% to 25% seen once. The specimen sequenced was blood. The receptors originated from a man in his 70s in good health.

V gene TRBV2 combines with J gene TRBJ1-1, with TRBD1 matching over 7 bases. V shed 6 bases, J shed 5 bases, and the junction held 9 bases outside the gene matches. The CDR3 is 14 amino acids. Germline CDR1 and CDR2: SNHLY and FYNNEI. The CDR3 DNA reads TGTGCCAGCAGGAAACAGGGGTCGGGGACTGAAGCTTTCTTT. Amino acid sequence: CASRKQGSGTEAFF.

V usage is TRBV29-1 and J usage is TRBJ1-4; no firm D call. Germline V gene data show CDR1 as SQVTM and CDR2 as ANQGSEA. The V gene lost 7 bases and the J gene lost 5 bases, with 11 bases spanning the gap. This CDR3 is 12 amino acids long. The CDR3 spells CSAGPGNEKLFF. CDR3 in DNA: TGCAGCGCCGGTCCCGGAAATGAAAAACTGTTTTTT.

This clonotype was observed a few times. The chain employs TRBV6-6 and TRBJ1-3; D is unclear. The CDR3 totals 14 residues. Trimming took off 8 bases at V and 4 bases at J, with 15 bases between the two ends. CDR1 MNHNY and CDR2 SVGAGI come from the germline V gene (reference sequence). This CDR3 is CASGSAGSGNTIYF. The CDR3 bases are TGTGCCAGCGGCTCAGCGGGGTCAGGAAACACCATATATTTT.

This clonotype showed up just a few times. The rearrangement links TRBV19 to TRBJ2-2; D ambiguous. Trimming shortened V by 5 bases and J by 3 bases, and 13 bases separated the two germline ends. Germline V gene lookup returns CDR1 LNHDA and CDR2 SQIVND (reference sequence). This CDR3 is built from 15 residues. The CDR3 coding sequence is TGTGCCAGTAGTGCCATTAGTGGGGACACCGGGGAGCTGTTTTTT. Its protein product is CASSAISGDTGELFF.